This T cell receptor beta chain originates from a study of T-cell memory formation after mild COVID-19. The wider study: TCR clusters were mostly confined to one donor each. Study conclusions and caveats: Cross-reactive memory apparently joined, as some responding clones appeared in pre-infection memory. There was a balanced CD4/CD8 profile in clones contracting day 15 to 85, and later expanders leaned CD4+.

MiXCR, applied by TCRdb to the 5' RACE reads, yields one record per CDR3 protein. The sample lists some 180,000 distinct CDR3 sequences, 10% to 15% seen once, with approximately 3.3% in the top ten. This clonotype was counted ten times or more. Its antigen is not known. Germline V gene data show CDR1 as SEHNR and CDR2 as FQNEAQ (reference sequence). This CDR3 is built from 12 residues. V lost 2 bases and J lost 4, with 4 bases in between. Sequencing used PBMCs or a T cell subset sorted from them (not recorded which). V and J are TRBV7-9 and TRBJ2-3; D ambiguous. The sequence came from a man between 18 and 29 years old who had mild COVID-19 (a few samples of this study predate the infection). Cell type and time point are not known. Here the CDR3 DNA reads TGTGCCAGCAGCTTACTAGCAGATACGCAGTATTTT. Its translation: CASSLLADTQYF.